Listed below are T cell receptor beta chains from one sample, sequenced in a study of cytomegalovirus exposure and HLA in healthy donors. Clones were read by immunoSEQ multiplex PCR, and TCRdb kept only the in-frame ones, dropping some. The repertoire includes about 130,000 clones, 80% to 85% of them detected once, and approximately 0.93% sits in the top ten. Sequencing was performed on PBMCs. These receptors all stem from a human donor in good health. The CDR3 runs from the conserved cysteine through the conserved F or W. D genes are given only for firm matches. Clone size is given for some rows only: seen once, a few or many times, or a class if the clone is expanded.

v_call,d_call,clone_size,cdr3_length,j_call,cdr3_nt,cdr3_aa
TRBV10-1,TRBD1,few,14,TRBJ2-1,TGCGCCAGCAGTGATCCCAGACAGGGGGTTCGGCAGTTCTTC,CASSDPRQGVRQFF
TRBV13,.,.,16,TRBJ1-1,TGTGCCAGCAGCTTAGGCCAGGGATCTCTCGACACTGAAGCTTTCTTT,CASSLGQGSLDTEAFF
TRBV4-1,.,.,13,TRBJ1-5,TGCGCCAGCAGCTCCACCGAGGGTCAGCCCCAGCATTTT,CASSSTEGQPQHF
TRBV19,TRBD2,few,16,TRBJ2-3,TGTGCCAGTAGTTCGAGACTAGCGGGACCCACAGATACGCAGTATTTT,CASSSRLAGPTDTQYF
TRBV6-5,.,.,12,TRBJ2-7,TGTGCCAGCAGAAAGACAGCCTACGAGCAGTACTTC,CASRKTAYEQYF
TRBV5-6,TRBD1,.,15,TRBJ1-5,TGTGCCAGCAGCGGACGAAGGGACAGTGGACAGCCCCAGCATTTT,CASSGRRDSGQPQHF
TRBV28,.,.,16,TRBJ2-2,TGTGCCAGCAGTTTAAACATTAGGGCGGGCACCGGGGAGCTGTTTTTT,CASSLNIRAGTGELFF
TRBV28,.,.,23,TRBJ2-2,TGTGCCAGCAGTTTTTGGGGAACGGGAATTCAGGGATCGGCGGGGACGAACACCGGGGAGCTGTTTTTT,CASSFWGTGIQGSAGTNTGELFF
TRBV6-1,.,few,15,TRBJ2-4,TGTGCCAGCAGTAGGGGAGGTCGGGCCAAAAACATTCAGTACTTC,CASSRGGRAKNIQYF
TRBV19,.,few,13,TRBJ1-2,TGTGCCAGTAGGCCCGACAGCATGGATGGCTACACCTTC,CASRPDSMDGYTF
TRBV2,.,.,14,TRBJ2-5,TGTGCCAGCAGTGGTCTAGCGCGACAAGAGACCCAGTACTTC,CASSGLARQETQYF
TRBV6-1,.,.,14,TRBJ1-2,TGTGCCAGCCCCGAGAAGGGGGATAAGGATGGCTACACCTTC,CASPEKGDKDGYTF
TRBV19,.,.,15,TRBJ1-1,TGTGCCAGTAGTCGACAGGATGGGGTTCGTGGTGAAGCTTTCTTT,CASSRQDGVRGEAFF
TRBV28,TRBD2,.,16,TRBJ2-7,TGTGCCAGCAGTGCGGCCCCGGGACTACCATCCTACGAGCAGTACTTC,CASSAAPGLPSYEQYF
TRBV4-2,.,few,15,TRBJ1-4,TGTGCCAGCAGCCAAGGGGGGCGCAAAGGTGAAAAACTGTTTTTT,CASSQGGRKGEKLFF
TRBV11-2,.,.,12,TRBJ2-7,TGTGCCAGCAGCTCTACAGGGTTCGAGCAGTACTTC,CASSSTGFEQYF
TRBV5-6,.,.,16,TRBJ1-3,TGTGCCAGCAGCTTGTATCCAGACAACCCGAGAAACACCATATATTTT,CASSLYPDNPRNTIYF
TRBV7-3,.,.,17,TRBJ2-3,TGTGCCAGCAGTTTAACCGGGGACACTAGTAGCACAGATACGCAGTATTTT,CASSLTGDTSSTDTQYF
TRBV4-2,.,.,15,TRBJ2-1,TGTGCCAGCAGCCAAGCCCACAACGAGGGCAATGAGCAGTTCTTC,CASSQAHNEGNEQFF
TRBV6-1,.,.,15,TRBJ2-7,TGTGCCAGCAGTGACCCCGAAATGGGGTTAGAGGGGCAGTACTTC,CASSDPEMGLEGQYF
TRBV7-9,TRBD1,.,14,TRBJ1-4,TGTGCCAGCAGCGAAGGAGGGGGCGCCGAAAAACTGTTTTTT,CASSEGGGAEKLFF
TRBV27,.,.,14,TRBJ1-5,TGTGCCAGCAGTTTTACTGCCGGCAATCAGCCCCAGCATTTT,CASSFTAGNQPQHF
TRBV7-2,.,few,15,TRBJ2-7,TGTGCCAGCAGCTTCCAGGGCAGGGGTATAAACGAGCAGTACTTC,CASSFQGRGINEQYF
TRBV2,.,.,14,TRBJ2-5,TGTGCCAGCAGTGCGGCCTCGGGAAGGGAGACCCAGTACTTC,CASSAASGRETQYF
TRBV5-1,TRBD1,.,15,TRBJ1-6,TGCGCCAGCAGCTTGGCCGGGGACAGAGGATCACCCCTCCACTTT,CASSLAGDRGSPLHF
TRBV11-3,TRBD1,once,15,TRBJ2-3,TGTGCCAGCAGCTTACCCGGGACAGACACAGATACGCAGTATTTT,CASSLPGTDTDTQYF
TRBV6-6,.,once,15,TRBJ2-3,TGTGCCAGCAGTTACGGAGGGGGCACCACAGATACGCAGTATTTT,CASSYGGGTTDTQYF
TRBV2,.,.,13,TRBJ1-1,TGTGCCAGCGAGGGCCTCTTGAACACTGAAGCTTTCTTT,CASEGLLNTEAFF
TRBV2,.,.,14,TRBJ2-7,TGTGCCAGCAGTGGCGCGGACAGTTCCTACGAGCAGTACTTC,CASSGADSSYEQYF
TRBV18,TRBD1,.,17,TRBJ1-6,TGTGCCAGCTCACCTTGGGACAGGGGCCTAGATAGTTCACCCCTCCACTTT,CASSPWDRGLDSSPLHF
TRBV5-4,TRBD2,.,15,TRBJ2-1,TGTGCCAGCAGCTCCAGCGGGAGCTCCTACAATGAGCAGTTCTTC,CASSSSGSSYNEQFF
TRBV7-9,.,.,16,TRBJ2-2,TGTGCCAGCAGCTTATGGCACGCTGAAGAACACCGGGGGCTGTTTTTT,CASSLWHAEEHRGLFF
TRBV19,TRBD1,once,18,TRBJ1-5,TGTGCCAGTAGTAGCCCAGGAGACAGGGGGAATAGCAATCAGCCCCAGCATTTT,CASSSPGDRGNSNQPQHF
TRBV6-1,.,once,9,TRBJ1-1,TGTGCCAGACCCAAGGATCCAGGCTTT,CARPKDPGF
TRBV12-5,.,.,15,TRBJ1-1,TGTGCTAGTGGTTTGAATACAGGCCAGAGCACTGAAGCTTTCTTT,CASGLNTGQSTEAFF
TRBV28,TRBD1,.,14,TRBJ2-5,TGTGCCAGCAGTTACCTGACAGGGCAAGAGACCCAGTACTTC,CASSYLTGQETQYF
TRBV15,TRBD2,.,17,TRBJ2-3,TGTGCCACCAGCAGAGTCGTGGGACTAGCGGGGTCAGATACGCAGTATTTT,CATSRVVGLAGSDTQYF